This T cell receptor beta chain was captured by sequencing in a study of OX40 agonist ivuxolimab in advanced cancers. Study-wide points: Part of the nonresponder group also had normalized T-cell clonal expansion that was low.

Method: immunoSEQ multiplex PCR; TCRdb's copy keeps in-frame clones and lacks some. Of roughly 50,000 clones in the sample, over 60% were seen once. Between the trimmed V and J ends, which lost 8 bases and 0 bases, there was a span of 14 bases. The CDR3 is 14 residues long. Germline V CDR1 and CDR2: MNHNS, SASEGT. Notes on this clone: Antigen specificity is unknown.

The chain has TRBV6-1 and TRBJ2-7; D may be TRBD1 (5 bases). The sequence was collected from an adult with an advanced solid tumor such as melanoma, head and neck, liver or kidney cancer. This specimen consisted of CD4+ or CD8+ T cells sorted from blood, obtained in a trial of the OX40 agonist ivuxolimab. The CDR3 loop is CASPPRVGSYEQYF. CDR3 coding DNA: TGTGCCAGCCCACCCAGGGTGGGCTCCTACGAGCAGTACTTC.